This record concerns one T cell receptor (beta chain) sequence. Its target is not known. The germline CDR1 and CDR2 sequences are SGHNT and YYREEE (reference sequence). Unmatched junction bases numbered 7, after V lost 2 bases and J lost 5 bases. This CDR3 region has 15 residues. The sample comes from a study of beta chain features in type 1 diabetes. Expressed TCRB transcripts were sequenced because the isolated RNA had all been reverse transcribed beforehand. Clones were sequenced by immunoSEQ multiplex PCR, and TCRdb holds only the in-frame ones, with some missing. The table includes under 300,000 clones, roughly 13% detected once. Overall study results and limits: In every one of the four CD4+ subsets, TCRB CDR3s were moderately but significantly shorter in Type 1 diabetes patients.

This TCR was recovered from a man aged 25-40 years with type 1 diabetes. The gene calls are TRBV5-4 and TRBJ2-5, with 9 bases matching TRBD2. Source material: naive CD4+ T cells from blood. This chain's CDR3 is CASSFLAGGRETQYF. The DNA of the CDR3 is TGTGCCAGCAGCTTCCTTGCGGGGGGGCGGGAGACCCAGTACTTC.